This passage covers 18 T cell receptor beta chains from one sample sequenced in a study of blood T cell repertoires in COVID-19. This table comes from immunoSEQ multiplex PCR, and its TCRdb copy is limited to in-frame clones, with some not included. The table has around 130,000 clones, 80% to 90% seen once. Sample: peripheral blood. These receptors were collected from a man aged 70-80 years with active or convalescent COVID-19.

The rearrangement uses TRBV24-1 and TRBJ2-1, with 12 positions matching TRBD2. The germline gives CDR1 KGHDR, CDR2 SFDVKD. The V segment lost 3 bases and the J segment 4 bases; nucleotides outside the gene matches: 0. The CDR3 is 15 residues long. The CDR3 sequence: CATSDGLAGYNEQFF. In DNA, the CDR3 is TGTGCCACCAGTGATGGACTAGCGGGGTACAATGAGCAGTTCTTC.

This chain connects TRBV3-1 (or the pseudogene TRBV3-2) to TRBJ2-7; the D gene is possibly TRBD2 (7 bases). Germline CDR1 LGHDT, CDR2 YNNKEL (reference sequence). This CDR3 contains 14 residues. The ends were cut back, 4 bases at V and 2 bases at J, with 12 bases in the middle. In DNA, the CDR3 is TGTGCCAGCAGCCTAGGCGGGGGCCCCTACGAGCAGTACTTC. Protein: CASSLGGGPYEQYF.

The rearrangement joins TRBV27 to TRBJ2-1, with 8 bases aligning to TRBD2. Germline V CDR1 and CDR2: MNHEY, SMNVEV (reference sequence). The CDR3 spans 17 residues. Germline trimming cut 8 bases from V and 0 bases from J; bases unmatched to any gene: 12. The CDR3 spells CASRIAGGYSSYNEQFF. In DNA form, the CDR3 reads TGTGCCAGCCGGATTGCGGGAGGTTACAGCTCCTACAATGAGCAGTTCTTC.

The chain is built from TRBV6-4 and TRBJ2-1, with a weak D call TRBD1 (6 bases). From germline, CDR1 is MRHNA and CDR2 SNTAGT. V lost 2 bases and J lost 8, with 13 bases in between. The CDR3 length is 14 residues. CDR3 sequence (DNA): TGTGCCAGCAGTGACCGGCCAGGGGCGGATGAGCAGTTCTTC. Its protein product is CASSDRPGADEQFF.

CDR3: CASSLDGGRVDTQYF. CDR3 sequence (DNA): TGTGCCAGCAGCTTAGATGGCGGGAGGGTTGATACGCAGTATTTT. J is TRBJ2-3 and V is TRBV7-3, with 9 bases lining up with TRBD2. CDR3 size: 15 residues. From germline, CDR1 is SGHTA and CDR2 FQGTGA. V was pared by 2 bases and J by 6 bases, with 6 bases of the junction left unmatched. The complete variable domain, with remaining parts taken from reference TRBV7-3 and TRBJ2-3, reads GAGVSQTPSNKVTEKGKYVELRCDPISGHTALYWYRQSLGQGPEFLIYFQGTGAADDSGLPNDRFFAVRPEGSVSTLKIQRTERGDSAVYLCASSLDGGRVDTQYFGPGTRLTVL.

This chain joins TRBV6-6 and TRBJ2-7; D call uncertain. V gave up 1 base and J gave up 2 bases, with 12 bases separating them. Looked up from germline, CDR1 is MNHNY and CDR2 is SVGAGI (reference sequence). The CDR3 extends over 15 amino acids. Written as DNA, the CDR3 is TGTGCCAGCAGTTACTTGGAGAGTTCCACCTACGAGCAGTACTTC. This translates into CASSYLESSTYEQYF.

V is TRBV7-9 and J is TRBJ1-2, with 9 nucleotides matching TRBD1. With V trimmed by 5 bases and J by 0 bases, 1 base remained unmatched. The V gene's germline CDR1 is SEHNR and CDR2 FQNEAQ (reference sequence). The CDR3 is 14 residues long. The CDR3 DNA follows: TGTGCCAGCAGCCGACAGGGGGCTAACTATGGCTACACCTTC. Its translation: CASSRQGANYGYTF.

The chain has TRBV27 and TRBJ1-6, with TRBD1 matching 9 bases. The CDR3 is 14 amino acids. The germline V gene encodes CDR1 MNHEY and CDR2 SMNVEV (reference sequence). With V trimmed by 6 bases and J by 8 bases, 5 bases remained unmatched. The DNA of the CDR3 is TGTGCCAGCAGCCGACGACAGGGGGATTCACCCCTCCACTTT. This encodes CASSRRQGDSPLHF.

Only one count was recorded for this clone. One junction end disagrees with the germline gene, perhaps due to a read error. CDR3 loop: CASSLNSGISSEQYF. The CDR3 bases are TGCGCCAGCAGCTTGAATAGCGGGATATCCTCCGAGCAGTACTTC. V is TRBV5-1 and J is TRBJ2-7, with 8 positions matching TRBD2. In germline, CDR1 is SGHRS, CDR2 YFSETQ. The CDR3 is made up of 15 amino acids.

The chain employs TRBV24-1 and TRBJ1-5; the D gene is possibly TRBD1 (6 bases). Germline assignment: CDR1 KGHDR and CDR2 SFDVKD. This CDR3 has 16 amino acids. Deletions cut 4 bases from V and 2 bases from J, with 14 bases between. The CDR3 DNA reads TGTGCCACCAGTGACCGCAGGGGAATGGGCAATCAGCCCCAGCATTTT. Protein product: CATSDRRGMGNQPQHF.

The chain has TRBV5-1 and TRBJ1-4; maybe TRBD1 (5 bases). V was trimmed by 3 bases and J by 7 bases, leaving 16 bases between them. CDR3 length equals 15 residues. CDR1 is SGHRS and CDR2 is YFSETQ in the germline V gene. CDR3 nucleotide sequence: TGCGCCAGCAGCTGGTCCGGGACTGAGAGTGAAAAACTGTTTTTT. Translated, it gives CASSWSGTESEKLFF.

This clone was seen a few times. This chain links TRBV13 with TRBJ2-7; 7 nucleotides align to TRBD2. Germline loops: CDR1 PRHDT, CDR2 FYEKMQ (reference sequence). The trim removed 5 bases at V and 0 bases at J, leaving 4 bases unmatched. The CDR3 extends over 14 amino acids. In DNA form, the CDR3 reads TGTGCCAGCAGCACGCGGGGGAGCTCCTACGAGCAGTACTTC. It is translated as CASSTRGSSYEQYF.

This clone was detected once. The chain carries TRBV10-2 and TRBJ2-5, with 14 bases aligning to TRBD2. In germline, CDR1 is WSHSY, CDR2 SAAADI. The J segment lost 1 base and the V segment lost 11 bases, leaving 12 bases of the junction unmatched. This CDR3 has 17 amino acids. Here the CDR3 DNA reads TGCGCCGCAACCGGGACTAGCGGGAGAATTAGCCAAGAGACCCAGTACTTC. Its translation: CAATGTSGRISQETQYF.

The chain uses TRBV27 and TRBJ2-2; the D gene is possibly TRBD2 (6 bases). This CDR3 is 15 amino acids long. The germline V and J ends were trimmed by 3 bases and 4 bases, with 12 bases remaining between them. Looked up from germline, CDR1 is MNHEY and CDR2 is SMNVEV (reference sequence). The CDR3 region is CASSLEGLGTGELFF. CDR3 in DNA: TGTGCCAGCAGTTTGGAGGGGCTGGGCACCGGGGAGCTGTTTTTT.

V usage is TRBV3-1 (or the pseudogene TRBV3-2) and J usage is TRBJ2-6; TRBD1 agrees at 8 bases. The J segment lost 0 bases and the V segment lost 4 bases, leaving 11 bases of the junction unmatched. Germline-derived CDR1 and CDR2 are LGHDT and YNNKEL (reference sequence). The CDR3 consists of 19 residues. The CDR3 DNA follows: TGTGCCAGCAGCCCAAGGACAGGGCTCCCTCCCTCTGGGGCCAACGTCCTGACTTTC. Its translation is CASSPRTGLPPSGANVLTF.

The J gene is TRBJ2-4, the V gene TRBV7-2; D perhaps matches TRBD2 (5 bases). The CDR3 is 17 residues long. Germline values: CDR1 SGHTA, CDR2 FQGNSA. V gave up 5 bases and J gave up 0 bases, with 17 bases separating them. The CDR3 loop is CASSPQARERAKNIQYF. The CDR3 nucleotides read TGTGCCAGCAGCCCGCAGGCGAGGGAGCGAGCCAAAAACATTCAGTACTTC.

The chain couples TRBV5-1 to TRBJ2-3; unclear D gene. The CDR3 runs to 14 residues. The germline CDR1 and CDR2 sequences are SGHRS and YFSETQ. Trimming left V 0 bases short and J 4 bases short, with 9 bases between. CDR3 in DNA: TGCGCCAGCAGCTTGGCCTCGGTACCAGATACGCAGTATTTT. Residues: CASSLASVPDTQYF.

The chain carries TRBV28 and TRBJ1-5; 7 bases map to TRBD1. CDR3 size: 14 residues. The J segment lost 6 bases and the V segment lost 5 bases, leaving 7 bases of the junction unmatched. The V gene's germline CDR1 is MDHEN and CDR2 SYDVKM. The CDR3 spells CASSPTGKGQPQHF. The CDR3 DNA is TGTGCCAGCAGTCCGACAGGGAAAGGTCAGCCCCAGCATTTT.